A selection of T cell receptor beta chains follows, all from one sample in a study of shared clonotypes between healthy human individuals. Only in-frame clones appear in the TCRdb table, and some are missing; sequencing was by immunoSEQ multiplex PCR. The data contain approximately 2,200,000 clones, 85% to 95% of them singletons. What was sequenced was naive CD8+ T cells from PBMCs. These receptors originate from a man aged 18-30 years in good health. Some clones in this sample may be carry-over from other donors' samples. Both conserved end residues are part of each CDR3. The D gene is left open where the match is weak. Size values are once, few and many counts, or a class for expanded clones, and some rows have none.

d_gene: TRBD1; j_gene: TRBJ2-7; v_gene: TRBV27; abundance: NA; CDR3aa: CASSFSSGQASYEQYF; CDR3nt: TGTGCCAGCAGTTTCTCCTCGGGACAGGCATCATACGAGCAGTACTTC
d_gene: TRBD2; j_gene: TRBJ2-7; v_gene: TRBV27; abundance: NA; CDR3aa: CASSPNLWGLEFPYEQYF; CDR3nt: TGTGCCAGCAGCCCTAACCTGTGGGGACTAGAATTTCCCTACGAGCAGTACTTC
d_gene: NA; j_gene: TRBJ2-7; v_gene: TRBV2; abundance: NA; CDR3aa: CASSAGLAAIYEQYF; CDR3nt: TGTGCCAGCAGTGCCGGGCTAGCAGCCATCTACGAGCAGTACTTC
d_gene: NA; j_gene: TRBJ1-5; v_gene: TRBV7-2; abundance: NA; CDR3aa: CASSSFFVGQPQHF; CDR3nt: TGTGCCAGCAGCTCATTTTTCGTTGGTCAGCCCCAGCATTTT
d_gene: NA; j_gene: TRBJ2-7; v_gene: TRBV6-5; abundance: NA; CDR3aa: CASSYDGTYEQYF; CDR3nt: TGTGCCAGCAGTTACGACGGAACCTACGAGCAGTACTTC
d_gene: TRBD2; j_gene: TRBJ2-7; v_gene: TRBV15; abundance: NA; CDR3aa: CATSRGTSGFIYEQYF; CDR3nt: TGTGCCACCAGCAGAGGGACTAGCGGGTTTATTTACGAGCAGTACTTC
d_gene: NA; j_gene: TRBJ1-2; v_gene: TRBV10-3; abundance: NA; CDR3aa: CAIRSDGTAGPYGYTF; CDR3nt: TGTGCCATCAGAAGCGATGGGACTGCCGGCCCCTATGGCTACACCTTC
d_gene: NA; j_gene: TRBJ2-2; v_gene: TRBV14; abundance: NA; CDR3aa: CASSSFGGMNTGELFF; CDR3nt: TGTGCCAGCAGCTCCTTTGGCGGGATGAACACCGGGGAGCTGTTTTTT
d_gene: TRBD2; j_gene: TRBJ2-1; v_gene: TRBV11-3; abundance: NA; CDR3aa: CASSLTREGGYNEQFF; CDR3nt: TGTGCCAGCAGCTTAACGCGGGAGGGTGGGTACAATGAGCAGTTCTTC
d_gene: NA; j_gene: TRBJ2-3; v_gene: TRBV5-2; abundance: NA; CDR3aa: CASSAYELAGTSGRVDTQYF; CDR3nt: TGTGCCAGCAGCGCATACGAACTCGCCGGGACTAGCGGGAGGGTCGATACGCAGTATTTT
d_gene: NA; j_gene: TRBJ2-7; v_gene: TRBV4-1; abundance: once; CDR3aa: CASSQNPRGYQVDYEQYF; CDR3nt: TGCGCCAGCAGCCAAAATCCCCGGGGCTACCAAGTAGATTACGAGCAGTACTTC
d_gene: NA; j_gene: TRBJ2-1; v_gene: TRBV7-9; abundance: NA; CDR3aa: CASSSNEQFF; CDR3nt: TGTGCCAGCAGCTCCAATGAGCAGTTCTTC
d_gene: TRBD1; j_gene: TRBJ2-7; v_gene: TRBV7-9; abundance: NA; CDR3aa: CASSYSDRGEQYF; CDR3nt: TGTGCCAGCAGCTACAGCGACAGGGGGGAGCAGTACTTC
d_gene: NA; j_gene: TRBJ1-1; v_gene: TRBV6-1; abundance: NA; CDR3aa: CASSENGVGWEEGTEAFF; CDR3nt: TGTGCCAGCAGTGAAAACGGGGTAGGGTGGGAAGAAGGGACTGAAGCTTTCTTT
d_gene: NA; j_gene: TRBJ1-1; v_gene: TRBV4-2; abundance: NA; CDR3aa: CASSQVRPGNTEAFF; CDR3nt: TGTGCCAGCAGCCAAGTCCGTCCGGGCAACACTGAAGCTTTCTTT
d_gene: NA; j_gene: TRBJ2-1; v_gene: TRBV19; abundance: NA; CDR3aa: CVVGARWGSYNEQFF; CDR3nt: TGTGTCGTTGGGGCCCGATGGGGGTCCTACAATGAGCAGTTCTTC
d_gene: TRBD1; j_gene: TRBJ2-7; v_gene: TRBV4-3; abundance: NA; CDR3aa: CASSQEGVQGALSSYEQYF; CDR3nt: TGCGCCAGCAGCCAAGAGGGAGTACAGGGGGCCCTGAGCTCCTACGAGCAGTACTTC
d_gene: NA; j_gene: TRBJ1-1; v_gene: TRBV5-4; abundance: NA; CDR3aa: CASTPPGDTEAFF; CDR3nt: TGTGCCAGCACCCCCCCAGGGGACACTGAAGCTTTCTTT
d_gene: TRBD2; j_gene: TRBJ2-1; v_gene: TRBV15; abundance: NA; CDR3aa: CATSRTSGDYNEQFF; CDR3nt: TGTGCCACCAGCAGAACTAGCGGGGACTACAATGAGCAGTTCTTC
d_gene: NA; j_gene: TRBJ1-5; v_gene: TRBV6-1; abundance: NA; CDR3aa: CASTKGLGVAQPQHF; CDR3nt: TGTGCCAGCACCAAAGGGTTGGGGGTGGCTCAGCCCCAGCATTTT
d_gene: TRBD2; j_gene: TRBJ2-3; v_gene: TRBV7-3; abundance: NA; CDR3aa: CASSLTPSGTSTDTQYF; CDR3nt: TGTGCCAGCAGCTTAACCCCGAGCGGGACTAGCACAGATACGCAGTATTTT
d_gene: TRBD2; j_gene: TRBJ2-1; v_gene: TRBV7-6; abundance: NA; CDR3aa: CASSLEFAGEAEQFF; CDR3nt: TGTGCCAGCAGCTTAGAATTCGCGGGAGAGGCGGAGCAGTTCTTC
d_gene: NA; j_gene: TRBJ1-1; v_gene: TRBV10-3; abundance: once; CDR3aa: CAIRVGTEAFF; CDR3nt: TGTGCCATCAGGGTGGGCACTGAAGCTTTCTTT
d_gene: TRBD1; j_gene: TRBJ2-7; v_gene: TRBV7-9; abundance: NA; CDR3aa: CASSDRDRGFYEQYF; CDR3nt: TGTGCCAGCAGCGACCGGGACAGGGGGTTCTACGAGCAGTACTTC
d_gene: TRBD2; j_gene: TRBJ2-1; v_gene: TRBV4-1; abundance: NA; CDR3aa: CASSLIVGTSGRDNEQFF; CDR3nt: TGCGCCAGCAGCCTGATCGTGGGCACTAGCGGGAGAGACAATGAGCAGTTCTTC
d_gene: TRBD1; j_gene: TRBJ2-1; v_gene: TRBV27; abundance: NA; CDR3aa: CASSPSFGTGILDEQFF; CDR3nt: TGTGCCAGCAGTCCCAGTTTCGGGACAGGGATCTTGGATGAGCAGTTCTTC
d_gene: TRBD1; j_gene: TRBJ1-5; v_gene: TRBV27; abundance: NA; CDR3aa: CASSLSLTGHQPQHF; CDR3nt: TGTGCCAGCAGTTTATCGTTGACAGGGCATCAGCCCCAGCATTTT
d_gene: NA; j_gene: TRBJ1-1; v_gene: TRBV28; abundance: NA; CDR3aa: CASSLIANTEAFF; CDR3nt: TGTGCCAGCAGTTTAATAGCGAACACTGAAGCTTTCTTT
d_gene: NA; j_gene: TRBJ2-1; v_gene: TRBV5-4; abundance: NA; CDR3aa: CASSGNNEQFF; CDR3nt: TGTGCCAGCAGCGGAAACAATGAGCAGTTCTTC
d_gene: TRBD1; j_gene: TRBJ1-5; v_gene: TRBV19; abundance: NA; CDR3aa: CASSIMGQGGNQPQHF; CDR3nt: TGTGCCAGTAGTATTATGGGACAGGGGGGCAATCAGCCCCAGCATTTT
d_gene: TRBD2; j_gene: TRBJ2-1; v_gene: TRBV9; abundance: NA; CDR3aa: CASSGASGQYNEQFF; CDR3nt: TGTGCCAGCAGCGGGGCTAGCGGTCAGTACAATGAGCAGTTCTTC
d_gene: TRBD2; j_gene: TRBJ2-1; v_gene: TRBV5-8; abundance: NA; CDR3aa: CASSLGRVASGKTYNEQFF; CDR3nt: TGTGCCAGCAGCTTGGGGAGGGTCGCTAGCGGGAAGACCTACAATGAGCAGTTCTTC
d_gene: NA; j_gene: TRBJ2-7; v_gene: TRBV9; abundance: NA; CDR3aa: CASSYVPSSYEQYF; CDR3nt: TGTGCCAGCAGCTATGTCCCGAGCTCCTACGAGCAGTACTTC
d_gene: TRBD1; j_gene: TRBJ2-7; v_gene: TRBV7-9; abundance: NA; CDR3aa: CASSLGAGGLNEQYF; CDR3nt: TGTGCCAGCAGCTTAGGGGCAGGGGGCTTGAACGAGCAGTACTTC
d_gene: NA; j_gene: TRBJ1-5; v_gene: TRBV30; abundance: NA; CDR3aa: CAWGSRFSNQPQHF; CDR3nt: TGTGCCTGGGGTTCTCGTTTCAGCAATCAGCCCCAGCATTTT